The clone carrying this T cell receptor beta chain appeared many times. Its antigen is as yet unknown. V dropped 1 base and J dropped 5 bases, with 12 bases sitting between them. The CDR3 spans 14 residues. CDR1 is SGHRS and CDR2 is YFSETQ in the germline V gene. The sample comes from a study of molecular identifiers for immune sequencing clone quantification. General study points: Over 99% of effector molecules, but under 1% in naive cells, were held by clones with more than 20 RNA copies.

When naive CD8 T cells were sorted, they were gated as CD8+CD4-CCR7+CD45RA+. Previously described methods and listed TCR primers were used for bulk TCR libraries. One entry per CDR3 protein, called by TCRdb with MiXCR from the PCR reads. The sample lists around 460,000 distinct CDR3 sequences, 20% to 25% occurring once. Sequenced input: naive CD8+ T cells from blood, with Jurkat cell RNA spiked in. Regarding subset: FACS-sorted CD8+CD4-CCR7+CD45RA+ naive T cells. The rearrangement joins TRBV5-1 to TRBJ1-1, with D unclear. The receptor was isolated from a human donor in good health. Some libraries in this study had Jurkat cell RNA spiked in. The CDR3, as DNA: TGCGCCAGCAGCTTGTCGTCAGCTGCTACTGAAGCTTTCTTT. Amino acids: CASSLSSAATEAFF.